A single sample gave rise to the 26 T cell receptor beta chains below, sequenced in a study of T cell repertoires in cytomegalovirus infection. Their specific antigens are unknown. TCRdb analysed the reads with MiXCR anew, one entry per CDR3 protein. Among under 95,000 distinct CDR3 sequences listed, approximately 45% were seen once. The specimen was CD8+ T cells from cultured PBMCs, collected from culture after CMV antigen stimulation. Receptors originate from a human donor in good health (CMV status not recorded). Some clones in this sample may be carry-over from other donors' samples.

CDR3 nucleotide sequence: TGTGCCAGCAGGCCGGGACCCAGCACAGATACGCAGTATTTT. This gives the protein CASRPGPSTDTQYF. The chain uses TRBV6-1 and TRBJ2-3, with D perhaps TRBD1 or TRBD2 (5 bases each). From germline, CDR1 is MNHNS and CDR2 SASEGT. Trimming removed 6 bases from V and 0 bases from J, with 10 bases in between. The CDR3 sequence is 14 residues long.

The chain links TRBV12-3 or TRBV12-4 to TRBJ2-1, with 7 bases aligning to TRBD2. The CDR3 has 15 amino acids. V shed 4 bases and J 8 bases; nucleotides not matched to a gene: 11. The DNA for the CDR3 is TGTGCCAGCAGTTATGGGGGGTGGCTAGCGGATGAGCAGTTCTTC. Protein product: CASSYGGWLADEQFF.

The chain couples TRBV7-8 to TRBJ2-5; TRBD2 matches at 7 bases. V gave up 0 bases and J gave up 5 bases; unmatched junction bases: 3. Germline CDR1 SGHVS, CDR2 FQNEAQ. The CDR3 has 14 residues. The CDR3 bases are TGTGCCAGCAGCTTAGCGGGGGGGTGGGAGACCCAGTACTTC. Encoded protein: CASSLAGGWETQYF. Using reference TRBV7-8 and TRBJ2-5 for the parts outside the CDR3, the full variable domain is GAGVSQSPRYKVAKRGQDVALRCDPISGHVSLFWYQQALGQGPEFLTYFQNEAQLDKSGLPSDRFFAERPEGSVSTLKIQRTQQEDSAVYLCASSLAGGWETQYFGPGTRLLVL.

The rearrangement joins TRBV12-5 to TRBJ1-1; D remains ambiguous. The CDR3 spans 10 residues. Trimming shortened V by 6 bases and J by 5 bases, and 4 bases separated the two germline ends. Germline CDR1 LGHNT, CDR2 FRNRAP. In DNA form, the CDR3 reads TGTGCTAGTGGAAGTACTGAAGCTTTCTTT. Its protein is CASGSTEAFF.

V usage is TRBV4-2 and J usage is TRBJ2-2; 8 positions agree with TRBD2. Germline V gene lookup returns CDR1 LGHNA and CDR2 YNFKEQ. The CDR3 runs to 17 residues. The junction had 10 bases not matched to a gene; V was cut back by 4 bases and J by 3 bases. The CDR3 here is CASSPWKGLGDTGELFF. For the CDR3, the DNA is TGTGCCAGCAGCCCGTGGAAGGGACTAGGTGACACCGGGGAGCTGTTTTTT.

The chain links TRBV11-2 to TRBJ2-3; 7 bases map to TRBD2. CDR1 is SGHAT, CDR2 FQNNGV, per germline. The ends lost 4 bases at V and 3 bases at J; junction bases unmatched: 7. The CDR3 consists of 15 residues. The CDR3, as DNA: TGTGCCAGCAGCTATCCAGCGGGGAGGACAGATACGCAGTATTTT. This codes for CASSYPAGRTDTQYF.

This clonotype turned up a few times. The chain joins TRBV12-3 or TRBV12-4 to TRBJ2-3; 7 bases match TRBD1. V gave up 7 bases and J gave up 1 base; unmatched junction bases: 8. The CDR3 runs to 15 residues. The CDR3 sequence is CASTPETGRTDTQYF. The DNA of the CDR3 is TGTGCCAGCACTCCTGAGACAGGGCGCACAGATACGCAGTATTTT.

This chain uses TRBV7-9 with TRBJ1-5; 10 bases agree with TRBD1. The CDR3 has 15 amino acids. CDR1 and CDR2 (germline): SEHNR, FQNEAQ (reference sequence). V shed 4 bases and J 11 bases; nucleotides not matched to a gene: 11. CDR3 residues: CASSSAGTGVRTQHF. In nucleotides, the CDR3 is TGTGCCAGCAGCTCCGCCGGGACAGGGGTCCGGACCCAGCATTTT.

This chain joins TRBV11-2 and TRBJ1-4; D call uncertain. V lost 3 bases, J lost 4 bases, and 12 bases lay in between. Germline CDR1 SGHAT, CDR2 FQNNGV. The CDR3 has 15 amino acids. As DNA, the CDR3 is TGTGCCAGCAGCTTGACAAGGTCGAGTAATGAAAAACTGTTTTTT. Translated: CASSLTRSSNEKLFF.

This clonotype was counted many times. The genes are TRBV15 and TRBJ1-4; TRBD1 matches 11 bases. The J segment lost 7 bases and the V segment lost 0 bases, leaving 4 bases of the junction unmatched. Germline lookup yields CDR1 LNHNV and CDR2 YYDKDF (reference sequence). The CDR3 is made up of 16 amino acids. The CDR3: CATSREMGQGVEKLFF. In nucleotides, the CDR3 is TGTGCCACCAGCAGAGAAATGGGACAGGGGGTTGAAAAACTGTTTTTT.

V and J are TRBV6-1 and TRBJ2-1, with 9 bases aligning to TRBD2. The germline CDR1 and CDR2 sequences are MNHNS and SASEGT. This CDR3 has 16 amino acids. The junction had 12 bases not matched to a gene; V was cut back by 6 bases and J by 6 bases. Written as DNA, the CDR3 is TGTGCCAGCAGGCTCTCCGTAGCGGGGGCGTTCAATGAGCAGTTCTTC. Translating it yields CASRLSVAGAFNEQFF.

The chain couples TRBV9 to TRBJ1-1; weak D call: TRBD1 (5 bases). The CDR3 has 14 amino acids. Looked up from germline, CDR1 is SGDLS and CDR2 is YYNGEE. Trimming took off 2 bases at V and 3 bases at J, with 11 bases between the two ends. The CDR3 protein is CASSVQVGDTEAFF. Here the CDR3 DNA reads TGTGCCAGCAGCGTTCAGGTGGGGGACACTGAAGCTTTCTTT.

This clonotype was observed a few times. CDR3 nucleotide sequence: TGTGCCAGCAGCCTTGATCAGAATACCTACAATGAGCAGTTCTTC. As protein: CASSLDQNTYNEQFF. The rearrangement links TRBV5-4 to TRBJ2-1; D remains unclear. Germline V gene sequence: CDR1 SGHNT, CDR2 YYREEE (reference sequence). The germline V and J ends were trimmed by 4 bases and 2 bases, with 13 bases remaining between them. The CDR3 covers 15 residues.

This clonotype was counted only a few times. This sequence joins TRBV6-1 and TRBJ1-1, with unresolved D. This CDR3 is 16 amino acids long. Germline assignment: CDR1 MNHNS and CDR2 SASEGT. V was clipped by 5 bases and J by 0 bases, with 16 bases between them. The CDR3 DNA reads TGTGCCAGCAGTCCAGCGCCGGGCCCCTTGAACACTGAAGCTTTCTTT. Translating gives CASSPAPGPLNTEAFF.

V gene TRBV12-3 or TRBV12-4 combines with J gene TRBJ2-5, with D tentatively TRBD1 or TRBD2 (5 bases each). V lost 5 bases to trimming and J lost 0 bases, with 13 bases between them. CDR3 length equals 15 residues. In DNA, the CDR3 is TGTGCCAGCAGTAACTATGGGGACCACCAAGAGACCCAGTACTTC. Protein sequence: CASSNYGDHQETQYF.

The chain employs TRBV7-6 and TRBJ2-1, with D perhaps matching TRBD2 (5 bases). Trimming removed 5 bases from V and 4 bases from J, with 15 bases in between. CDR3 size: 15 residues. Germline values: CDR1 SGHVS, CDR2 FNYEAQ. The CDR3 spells CASSADYNSYNEQFF. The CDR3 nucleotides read TGTGCCAGCAGCGCCGACTACAACAGTTACAATGAGCAGTTCTTC.

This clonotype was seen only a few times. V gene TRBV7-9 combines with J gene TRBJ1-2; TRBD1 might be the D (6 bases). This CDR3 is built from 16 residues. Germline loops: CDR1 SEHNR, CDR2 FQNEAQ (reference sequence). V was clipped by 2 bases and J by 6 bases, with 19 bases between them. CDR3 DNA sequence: TGTGCCAGCAGCTTACCTCCCGACAGGCGCCGGGATGGCTACACCTTC. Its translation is CASSLPPDRRRDGYTF.

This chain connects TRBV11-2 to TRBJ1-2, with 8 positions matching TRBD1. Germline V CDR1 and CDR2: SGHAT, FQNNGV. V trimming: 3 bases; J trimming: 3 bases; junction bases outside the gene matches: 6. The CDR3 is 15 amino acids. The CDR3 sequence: CASSFPGQVHYGYTF. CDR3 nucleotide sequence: TGTGCCAGCAGCTTCCCGGGACAGGTCCACTATGGCTACACCTTC. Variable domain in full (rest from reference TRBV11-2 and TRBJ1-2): EAGVAQSPRYKIIEKRQSVAFWCNPISGHATLYWYQQILGQGPKLLIQFQNNGVVDDSQLPKDRFSAERLKGVDSTLKIQPAKLEDSAVYLCASSFPGQVHYGYTFGSGTRLTVV.

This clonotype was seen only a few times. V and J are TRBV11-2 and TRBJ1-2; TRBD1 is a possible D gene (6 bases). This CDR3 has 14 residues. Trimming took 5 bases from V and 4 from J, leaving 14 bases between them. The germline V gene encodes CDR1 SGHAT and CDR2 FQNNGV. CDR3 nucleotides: TGTGCCAGCAGCCGCATTGGGACAACCTATGGCTACACCTTC. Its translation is CASSRIGTTYGYTF.

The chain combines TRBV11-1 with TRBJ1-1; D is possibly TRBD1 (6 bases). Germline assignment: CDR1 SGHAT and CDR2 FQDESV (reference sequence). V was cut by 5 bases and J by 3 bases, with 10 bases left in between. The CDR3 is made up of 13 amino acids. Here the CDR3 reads CASSPEGDTEAFF. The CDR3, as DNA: TGTGCCAGCAGCCCCGAGGGGGACACTGAAGCTTTCTTT.

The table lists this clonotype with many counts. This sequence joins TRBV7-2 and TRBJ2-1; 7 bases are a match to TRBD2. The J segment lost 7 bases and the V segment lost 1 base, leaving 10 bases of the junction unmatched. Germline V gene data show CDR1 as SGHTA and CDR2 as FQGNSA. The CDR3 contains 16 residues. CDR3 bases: TGTGCCAGCAGCTTAGGGTCGGGGGGAATCAGAAATGAGCAGTTCTTC. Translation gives CASSLGSGGIRNEQFF. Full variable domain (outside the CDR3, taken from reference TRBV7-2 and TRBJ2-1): GAGVSQSPSNKVTEKGKDVELRCDPISGHTALYWYRQSLGQGLEFLIYFQGNSAPDKSGLPSDRFSAERTGGSVSTLTIQRTQQEDSAVYLCASSLGSGGIRNEQFFGPGTRLTVL.

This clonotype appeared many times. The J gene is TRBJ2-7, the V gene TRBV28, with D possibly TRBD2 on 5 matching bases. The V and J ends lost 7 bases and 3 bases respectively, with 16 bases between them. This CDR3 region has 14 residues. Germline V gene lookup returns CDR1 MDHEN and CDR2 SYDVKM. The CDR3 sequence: CASTRTTLDYEQYF. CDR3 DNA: TGTGCCAGCACTCGCACCACACTAGACTACGAGCAGTACTTC.

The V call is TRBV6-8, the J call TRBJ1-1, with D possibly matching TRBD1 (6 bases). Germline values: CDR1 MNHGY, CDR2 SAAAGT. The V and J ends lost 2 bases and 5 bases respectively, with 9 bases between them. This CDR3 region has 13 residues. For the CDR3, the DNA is TGTGCCAGCAGTTACCACAGGGAGACTGAAGCTTTCTTT. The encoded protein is CASSYHRETEAFF.

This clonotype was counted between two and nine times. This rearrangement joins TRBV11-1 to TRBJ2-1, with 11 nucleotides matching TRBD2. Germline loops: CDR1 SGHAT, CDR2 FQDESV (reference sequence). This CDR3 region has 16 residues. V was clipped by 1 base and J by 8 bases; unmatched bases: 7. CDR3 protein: CASSLVLAGGPDEQFF. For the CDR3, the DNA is TGTGCCAGCAGCTTAGTATTAGCGGGAGGGCCCGATGAGCAGTTCTTC. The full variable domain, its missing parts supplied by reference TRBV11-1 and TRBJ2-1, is EAEVAQSPRYKITEKSQAVAFWCDPISGHATLYWYRQILGQGPELLVQFQDESVVDDSQLPKDRFSAERLKGVDSTLKIQPAELGDSAMYLCASSLVLAGGPDEQFFGPGTRLTVL.

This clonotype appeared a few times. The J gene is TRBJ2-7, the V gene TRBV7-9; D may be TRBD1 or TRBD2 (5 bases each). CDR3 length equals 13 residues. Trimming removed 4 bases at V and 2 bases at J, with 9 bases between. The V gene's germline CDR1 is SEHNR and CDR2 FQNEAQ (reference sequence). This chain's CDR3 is CASSSGAPYEQYF. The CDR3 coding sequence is TGTGCCAGCAGCTCCGGGGCGCCCTACGAGCAGTACTTC.

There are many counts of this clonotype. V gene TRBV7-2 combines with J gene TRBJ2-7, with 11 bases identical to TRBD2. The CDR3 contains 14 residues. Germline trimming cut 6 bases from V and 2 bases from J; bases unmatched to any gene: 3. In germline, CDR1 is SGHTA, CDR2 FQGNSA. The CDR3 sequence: CASSPGLAAYEQYF. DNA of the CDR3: TGTGCCAGCAGTCCGGGACTAGCGGCCTACGAGCAGTACTTC.